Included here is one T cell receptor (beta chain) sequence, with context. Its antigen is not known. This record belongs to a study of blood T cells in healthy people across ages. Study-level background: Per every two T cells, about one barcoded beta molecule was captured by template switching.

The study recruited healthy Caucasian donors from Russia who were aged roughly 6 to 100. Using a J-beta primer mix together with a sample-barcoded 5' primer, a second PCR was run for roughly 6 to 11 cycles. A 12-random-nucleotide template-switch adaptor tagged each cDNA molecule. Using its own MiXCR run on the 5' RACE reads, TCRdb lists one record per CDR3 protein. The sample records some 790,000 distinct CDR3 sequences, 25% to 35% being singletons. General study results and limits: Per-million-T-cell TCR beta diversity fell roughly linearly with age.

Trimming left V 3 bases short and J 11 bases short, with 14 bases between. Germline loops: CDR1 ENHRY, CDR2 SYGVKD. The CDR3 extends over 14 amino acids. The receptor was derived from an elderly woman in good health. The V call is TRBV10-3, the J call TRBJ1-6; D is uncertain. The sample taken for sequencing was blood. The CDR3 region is CAISEWGGQTPLHF. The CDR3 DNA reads TGTGCCATCAGTGAATGGGGAGGCCAAACACCCCTCCACTTT.